This T cell receptor beta chain stems from a study of graft-versus-host responses after intestinal transplantation (dated by TCRdb to the early 2020s). In terms of the full investigation: Recipients received multivisceral, liver-intestinal, or isolated intestinal transplants. Samples from a few later patients were sequenced in-house on an Illumina MiSeq with MiXCR processing rather than by the commercial service. The cohort enrolled some 24 intestinal transplant recipients, one of whom was a retransplant, and 3 patients without pretransplant specimens were excluded. Donor T cell macrochimerism was defined as a peak of at least 4% donor T cells among recipient peripheral blood mononuclear cells. Every recipient was given anti-thymocyte globulin induction, followed by 2 to 4 years of maintenance tacrolimus and steroids. Alloreactive clones were identified by sequencing pre-transplant mixed lymphocyte reaction products and comparing them with unstimulated pre-transplant donor and recipient T cells. Bulk TCR-beta CDR3 sequencing was used to track graft-versus-host and host-versus-graft alloreactive T cell clones in the graft, circulation and bone marrow after intestinal transplantation.

Library creation used the immunoSEQ multiplex PCR assay. For most patients, genomic DNA was isolated with the Qiagen DNeasy Blood and Tissue Kit and sent frozen to Adaptive Biotechnologies for TCR sequencing. For most patients, high-throughput TCR-beta CDR3 sequencing of genomic DNA was performed by Adaptive Biotechnologies. Concerning the study's data processing: TCR sequencing data for some 19 patients were retrieved from Adaptive's ImmunoSEQ software; a few other patients were processed with MiXCR and VDJtools. To correct CD4 versus CD8 sorting errors, sequences present in both subsets at a frequency ratio below 5:1 were removed. CDR3 nucleotide sequences shared by donor and recipient were removed because the origin of these sequences could not be assigned. At least 2-fold expansion over unstimulated cells and a minimum CFSE-low frequency of 0.002% (template counts) or 0.001% (read counts) were required for clones to be classified as alloreactive. Clones were considered mappable if detected in sequenced pre-transplant spleen, lymph node, or MLR CFSE-low populations of the donor or recipient. The cumulative frequency of alloreactive clones was calculated as a percentage of all sequences, weighted by copy number. TCRdb carries this immuneACCESS record with in-frame sequences only. Its versions omit some clonotypes, under half of them owing to an unresolved V gene in the studies checked, with the rest unexplained. V and J calls and clone size are copied from that table; D and trimming were computed from the DNA. The sample yields 10,000 or so clones; approximately 32% were counted once. The biggest ten clones account for about 2% of the sample.

According to the germline V gene, CDR1 reads SGHRS and CDR2 reads YFSETQ. The CDR3 spans 16 residues, from the cysteine through the phenylalanine. Only the CDR3 part of the read is kept: 48 bases, read in frame from the first base. The V end gives up 4 bases and the J end 0 bases, leaving 5 bases in the junction not matched to a gene. Details on this clone: No base-level quality is on record; no much larger clone is a single base apart.

General findings and caveats noted by the study authors: The relatively low number and heterogeneity of intestinal transplant patients limited the conclusions. GvH clones were detected in recipient bone marrow, and some appeared earlier in ileal mucosa or blood, consistent with an intestinal mucosal origin. Early after transplant, peak levels of circulating GvH clones were associated with declines in HvG clones. In the allografts of patients with donor T cell macrochimerism, GvH to HvG T cell clonal ratios were high.

The time point label on this specimen signifies: cells obtained before transplantation from donor or recipient. In the mixed lymphocyte reactions, some 200,000 CFSE-labeled pre-transplant responders were plated with some 200,000 irradiated violet-dye-labeled stimulators and cultured for 5 to 6 days. Proliferating CD3+CD4+CFSE-low and CD3+CD8+CFSE-low responder cells were FACS-sorted on a BD Influx sorter after the mixed lymphocyte reaction. Specimen: alloreactive CD4+ T cells from a mixed lymphocyte reaction culture, collected before transplantation. The cell subset or site label here, explained by the study, means: CFSE-low proliferating T cells sorted from roughly six-day pre-transplant mixed lymphocyte reaction (GvH or HvG direction). This chain is built from TRBV5-1 and TRBJ2-3; TRBD2 matches 10 bases in the middle. The receptor comes from a human patient who was an organ donor for intestinal transplantation. CDR3 protein: CASSRLLAGSTDTQYF. The DNA sequence reads TGCGCCAGCAGCCGGTTACTAGCGGGGAGCACAGATACGCAGTATTTT.